Sequencing of this T cell receptor (beta chain) was carried out in a study of T cell changes during pregnancy in multiple sclerosis. The assay was immunoSEQ multiplex PCR, and TCRdb's table has in-frame clones only and misses some. The sample consists of roughly 40,000 clones, 75% to 95% of them appearing once. Germline V gene data show CDR1 as SEHNR and CDR2 as FQNEAQ (reference sequence). This CDR3 is built from 18 residues. V lost 5 bases to trimming and J lost 4 bases; unmatched junction nucleotides: 12. The V call is TRBV7-9, the J call TRBJ2-6; 9 bases agree with TRBD1. The material was CD4+ T cells from peripheral blood mononuclear cells, obtained after pregnancy. This clonotype was sampled from a female donor in good health, enrolled as a control in a pregnancy study. The CDR3 coding sequence is TGTGCCAGCAGCCCGCGTCCCGGGACAGGGACAGGGGCCAACGTCCTGACTTTC. This translates into CASSPRPGTGTGANVLTF.